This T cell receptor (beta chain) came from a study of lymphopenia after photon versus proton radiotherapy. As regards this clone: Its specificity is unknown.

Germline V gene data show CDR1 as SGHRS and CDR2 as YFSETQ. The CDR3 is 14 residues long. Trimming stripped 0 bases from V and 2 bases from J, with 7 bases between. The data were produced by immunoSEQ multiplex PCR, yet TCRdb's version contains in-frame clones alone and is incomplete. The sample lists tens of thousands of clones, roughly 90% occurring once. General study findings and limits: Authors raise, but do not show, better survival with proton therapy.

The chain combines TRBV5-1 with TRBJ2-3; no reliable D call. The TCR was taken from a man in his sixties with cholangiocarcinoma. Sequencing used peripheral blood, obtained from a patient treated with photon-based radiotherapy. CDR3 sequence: CASSLGPSTDTQYF. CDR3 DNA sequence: TGCGCCAGCAGCTTGGGACCTTCCACAGATACGCAGTATTTT.